Included here is one T cell receptor (beta chain) sequence, with context. The antigen this receptor binds is unknown. No much larger clone is present one base from it, and per-base qualities are unavailable. This specimen comes from a study of T cell responses to AZD1222 COVID-19 vaccine (dated by TCRdb to about 2021). Regarding the research as a whole: AZD1222 recipients whose second dose came at about 4 weeks and those whose second dose came at about 12 weeks were combined into one group, since spike-specific TCR depth and breadth did not differ between the two schedules. Trial participants were enrolled by age into subgroups of 18-55, 56-69 and 70-plus years, and about 150, 27 and 61 TCR-sequenced participants, respectively, were included in these subgroups. TCR sequencing was performed for 230 to 250 trial participants, of whom about 200 were given two doses of AZD1222 and 26 were given two doses of MenACWY control vaccine.

A distance of 7 bases separates the germline ends of V and J, which lose 3 bases and 4 bases respectively. Its CDR3 holds 14 amino acids, cysteine through phenylalanine. Only CDR3 DNA is held: 42 bases, read in frame from base 1. Based on the germline V gene (reference sequence), the CDR1 and CDR2 sequences are LGHDT and YNNKEL. The CDR3 regions of human TCRbeta chains were analyzed by immunosequencing. The study's processing was this. TCRs in the repertoires were matched against a reference library of SARS-CoV-2-specific TCRs that had been generated with the MIRA antigen-specificity platform. Breadth was defined as the fraction of unique TCRs that were SARS-CoV-2-associated. Depth was defined as the fraction of total T cells that were SARS-CoV-2-associated. Using the MIRA data, each spike-specific TCR was mapped to the spike region that the TCR reacts to and placed in a CD4 or CD8 class. Log10-transformed breadth and depth values were compared by one-way ANOVA with Sidak's multiple comparisons tests. This immuneACCESS table, as held by TCRdb, lists in-frame sequences with V and J called but not all clones. Of the missing ones, under half trace to an unresolved V gene in checked studies; the others have no known cause. V and J calls plus clone size are reproduced from that table; the DNA served to infer D and trimming. The sample table holds 140,000 to 150,000 clones, of which 70% to 90% were seen once. More than 7% of the sample lies in the top ten.

The sample's time point, from its label and the paper: baseline before first vaccination. Samples from vaccinated people were obtained from the UK trials COV001 and COV002, which included a single-blind randomized controlled phase 2/3 trial of AZD1222 (ChAdOx1 nCoV-19) in healthy adults. Trial participant PBMC samples were collected at day 0 and day 28 after the second dose for TCRbeta chain sequencing. Paper-wide results and their limitations: Conclusions about previously exposed vaccinees are limited, since just five to seven AZD1222 recipients were seropositive for SARS-CoV-2 at baseline. Spike-specific TCR breadth and depth rose significantly after two AZD1222 doses compared with day 0 and with MenACWY recipients. The vaccine-associated CD4 TCRs covered the entire spike protein, and the dominant responses fell in regions 160-218 and 743-854. Nearly half of unique spike-specific TCRs reportedly recognized epitopes outside regions mutated in the B.1.351 and B.1.1.7 variants. Most participants were white British and females outnumbered males, and the authors suggested that clonal diversity may have been underestimated. Because no day 14 peak-response samples were available, the repertoires could be characterized only after the peak T cell response. In the small 56-69-year group, the increase in depth fell short of significance, most likely because of low power.

The source is an adult in good health. Here the sequenced sample was peripheral blood, taken on day 0 of AZD1222 vaccination. Recombination connected TRBV3-1 (or the pseudogene TRBV3-2) to TRBJ1-6, with the D gene uncertain. The CDR3 reads CASSHTDYNSPLHF. The nucleotide sequence is given as TGTGCCAGCAGCCACACGGATTATAATTCACCCCTCCACTTT.